The rows below give T cell receptor beta chains drawn from one sample of a study of blood T cell repertoires in COVID-19. Method: immunoSEQ multiplex PCR; TCRdb's copy keeps in-frame clones and lacks some. The table has tens of thousands of clones, around 81% seen once; the top ten hold approximately 29%. Sequences were obtained from peripheral blood. The receptor set was obtained from a human donor in a cohort sampled during active COVID-19. The CDR3 runs from the conserved cysteine through the conserved F or W. The D gene is left open where the match is weak. Only some rows state a clone size, as once, few, many or a class for expanded clones.

D,V,J,size,CDR3,DNA
TRBD2,TRBV15,TRBJ2-2,few,CATSRVTGGPGELFF,TGTGCCACCAGCAGAGTCACGGGGGGGCCCGGGGAGCTGTTTTTT
-,TRBV3-1/TRBV3-2,TRBJ1-2,-,CASSPQGPYGYTF,TGTGCCAGCAGCCCCCAGGGCCCTTATGGCTACACCTTC
TRBD1,TRBV19,TRBJ2-3,-,CASSTGQGRTDTQYF,TGTGCCAGTAGTACGGGACAGGGGAGAACAGATACGCAGTATTTT
TRBD1,TRBV30,TRBJ1-5,-,CAWSGADRGGQPQHF,TGTGCCTGGTCAGGGGCCGACAGGGGTGGCCAGCCCCAGCATTTT
-,TRBV2,TRBJ1-5,-,CASRQTVSNQPQHF,TGTGCCAGCAGGCAGACAGTTAGCAATCAGCCCCAGCATTTT
-,TRBV2,TRBJ2-7,-,CASLGGAGRQYF,TGTGCCAGCTTGGGGGGGGCCGGGAGGCAGTACTTC
TRBD2,TRBV7-2,TRBJ2-2,-,CASSTRRTSGPTGELFF,TGTGCCAGCAGCACGCGAAGGACTAGCGGGCCCACCGGGGAGCTGTTTTTT
-,TRBV4-1,TRBJ1-5,once,CASTRRGGRDEPQHF,TGCGCCAGCACCCGACGGGGGGGTAGGGATGAGCCCCAGCATTTT
TRBD1,TRBV28,TRBJ1-1,-,CASSSTGQGNTEAFF,TGTGCCAGCAGCTCAACTGGACAGGGGAACACTGAAGCTTTCTTT
TRBD2,TRBV18,TRBJ2-1,-,CASSPPGGSSYNEQFF,TGTGCCAGCTCACCCCCGGGGGGGAGCTCCTACAATGAGCAGTTCTTC
-,TRBV19,TRBJ1-2,-,CASSIGLLTASSYGYTF,TGTGCCAGTAGTATTGGGCTGTTGACAGCCTCTTCATATGGCTACACCTTC
-,TRBV10-3,TRBJ2-7,-,CAISESIASYEQYF,TGTGCCATCAGTGAGTCGATTGCGAGCTACGAGCAGTACTTC
TRBD1,TRBV5-6,TRBJ1-1,-,CASHRDRVTEAFF,TGTGCCAGCCACCGGGACAGGGTAACTGAAGCTTTCTTT
TRBD1,TRBV9,TRBJ2-2,-,CASSVAAGGSTGELFF,TGTGCCAGCAGCGTAGCTGCAGGGGGATCCACCGGGGAGCTGTTTTTT
TRBD1,TRBV19,TRBJ1-5,-,CASTTTGQRSNQPQHF,TGTGCCAGTACCACCACGGGACAGCGTAGCAATCAGCCCCAGCATTTT
-,TRBV10-1,TRBJ1-5,-,CAFCGAGQPQHF,TGCGCCTTCTGTGGGGCCGGTCAGCCCCAGCATTTT
-,TRBV28,TRBJ2-3,-,CASSSLMGGGTDTQYF,TGTGCCAGCAGTTCACTTATGGGGGGAGGCACAGATACGCAGTATTTT
-,TRBV7-9,TRBJ1-4,-,CASSFGEDTNEKLFF,TGTGCCAGCAGCTTTGGAGAAGACACTAATGAAAAACTGTTTTTT
TRBD1,TRBV10-3,TRBJ2-7,-,CAISVRQGVLYEQYF,TGTGCCATCAGTGTAAGACAGGGAGTTTTATACGAGCAGTACTTC
-,TRBV10-3,TRBJ2-2,-,CAISESESKGELFF,TGTGCCATCAGTGAGTCGGAGTCGAAAGGGGAGCTGTTTTTT
-,TRBV9,TRBJ2-3,-,CASSVASGYTDTQYF,TGTGCCAGCAGCGTAGCCAGCGGGTACACAGATACGCAGTATTTT
-,TRBV30,TRBJ2-1,once,CAWPDRSDYNEQFF,TGTGCCTGGCCCGACAGGAGCGACTACAATGAGCAGTTCTTC
-,TRBV19,TRBJ1-2,-,CASSTAGTQINYGYTF,TGTGCCAGTAGTACCGCCGGGACACAGATTAACTATGGCTACACCTTC
-,TRBV4-1,TRBJ1-2,-,CASSQGGSRYGYTF,TGCGCCAGCAGCCAAGGAGGCAGCCGATATGGCTACACCTTC
TRBD1,TRBV18,TRBJ1-6,-,CASSPPEGARNSPLHF,TGTGCCAGCTCACCACCGGAGGGGGCCAGGAATTCACCCCTCCACTTT
TRBD1,TRBV18,TRBJ1-5,few,CASSPGQFDQPQHF,TGTGCCAGCTCACCGGGACAGTTCGATCAGCCCCAGCATTTT
TRBD2,TRBV9,TRBJ2-5,-,CASSVGGAGNQETQYF,TGTGCCAGCAGCGTAGGAGGAGCGGGGAACCAAGAGACCCAGTACTTC
TRBD2,TRBV6-5,TRBJ2-1,-,CASSFRTSGGNEQFF,TGTGCCAGCAGTTTTCGGACTAGCGGGGGAAATGAGCAGTTCTTC
TRBD1,TRBV6-5,TRBJ1-1,once,CASSYSSRGDDEAFF,TGTGCCAGCAGTTACTCGAGCAGGGGGGATGACGAAGCTTTCTTT
-,TRBV5-6,TRBJ2-1,-,CASSLIWTSYNEQFF,TGTGCCAGCAGCTTGATATGGACTTCCTACAATGAGCAGTTCTTC
TRBD1,TRBV3-1/TRBV3-2,TRBJ1-6,once,CASSRGDRRGSPLHF,TGTGCCAGCAGCCGAGGGGACAGACGGGGATCACCCCTCCACTTT
TRBD1,TRBV19,TRBJ2-7,once,CASSIGTGSYEQYF,TGTGCCAGTAGTATAGGGACAGGGAGCTACGAGCAGTACTTC
-,TRBV4-1,TRBJ1-1,-,CASSHIYGGLDTEAFF,TGCGCCAGCAGCCATATCTACGGGGGGTTGGACACTGAAGCTTTCTTT
TRBD2,TRBV3-1/TRBV3-2,TRBJ2-7,-,CASGKRGGLHEQYF,TGTGCCAGCGGTAAGCGGGGGGGCCTCCACGAGCAGTACTTC
-,TRBV6-5,TRBJ1-1,once,CASKWPEPPNTEAFF,TGTGCCAGCAAATGGCCCGAACCTCCGAACACTGAAGCTTTCTTT
-,TRBV29-1,TRBJ1-4,once,CSVDSNEKLFF,TGCAGCGTTGACAGTAATGAAAAACTGTTTTTT
TRBD1,TRBV6-6,TRBJ2-7,few,CASRPGQGAGEQYF,TGTGCCAGCAGACCGGGACAGGGGGCGGGCGAGCAGTACTTC
TRBD2,TRBV18,TRBJ2-3,-,CASSPEASGRGDTQYF,TGTGCCAGCTCACCAGAGGCTAGCGGGCGAGGAGATACGCAGTATTTT
TRBD2,TRBV6-1,TRBJ2-1,-,CASSVWIASGGAIAYNEQFF,TGTGCCAGCAGTGTTTGGATAGCTAGCGGGGGGGCCATCGCCTACAATGAGCAGTTCTTC
TRBD1,TRBV19,TRBJ1-2,few,CASTITLLRGLHGYTF,TGTGCCAGTACCATTACCCTCCTCAGGGGGCTTCATGGCTACACCTTC
-,TRBV24-1,TRBJ2-7,-,CAGWTEPYEQYF,TGTGCCGGATGGACAGAACCCTACGAGCAGTACTTC
-,TRBV9,TRBJ1-3,few,CASSVDTAGNTIYF,TGTGCCAGCAGCGTAGATACAGCTGGAAACACCATATATTTT
-,TRBV5-6,TRBJ1-5,-,CASSLGATSNQPQHF,TGTGCCAGCAGTCTCGGAGCTACAAGCAATCAGCCCCAGCATTTT
-,TRBV7-2,TRBJ1-2,few,CASSQPGAGGYTF,TGTGCCAGCAGCCAACCAGGGGCGGGCGGCTACACCTTC
-,TRBV9,TRBJ2-7,-,CASSLTTGTRTYEQYF,TGTGCCAGCAGCTTGACGACCGGGACTCGCACCTACGAGCAGTACTTC
-,TRBV15,TRBJ2-7,-,CATSSRTTGYEQYF,TGTGCCACCAGCAGCAGGACCACAGGTTACGAGCAGTACTTC
TRBD2,TRBV2,TRBJ2-1,-,CASSEGRGSYNEQFF,TGTGCCAGCAGTGAAGGGCGGGGGTCATACAATGAGCAGTTCTTC
-,TRBV10-3,TRBJ1-6,many,CAISEGREGPISPLHF,TGTGCCATCAGTGAGGGCCGGGAAGGGCCCATTTCACCCCTCCACTTT
TRBD2,TRBV11-1,TRBJ2-7,-,CASSLGSLASGHEQYF,TGTGCCAGCAGCCTAGGGTCACTAGCGTCGGGGCACGAGCAGTACTTC
-,TRBV5-1,TRBJ2-3,-,CASSTGTNELTDTQYF,TGCGCCAGCAGCACAGGGACAAACGAACTTACAGATACGCAGTATTTT
-,TRBV28,TRBJ1-6,-,CASTFVSPRGNSPLHF,TGTGCCAGCACTTTTGTCTCCCCTAGAGGTAATTCACCCCTCCACTTT
-,TRBV5-4,TRBJ2-2,-,CASSLYGGTGELFF,TGTGCCAGCAGCTTATACGGGGGCACCGGGGAGCTGTTTTTT
-,TRBV15,TRBJ2-5,-,CATSRRPGVRRGGETQYF,TGTGCCACCAGCAGACGACCTGGGGTGAGGCGTGGGGGGGAGACCCAGTACTTC